This entry concerns a single T cell receptor beta chain. No cognate antigen has been identified for it. Qualities for individual bases were not recorded, and no much larger clone is one base off. The immunoSEQ Assay, a bias-controlled multiplex PCR, was used to amplify TCRbeta CDR3 regions from genomic DNA. In the authors' own workflow: The number of nucleated cells in each sample was estimated by amplification of reference gene primers within the assay. Sequence reads were collapsed and filtered to measure the absolute abundance of every unique TCRbeta CDR3 rearrangement. Productive Simpson clonality was computed per sample as the square root of Simpson's diversity index over productive rearrangements. Drawn from immuneACCESS, this table holds only the in-frame rearrangements with V and J called that TCRdb kept. Clones are partly lost; checked studies trace under half to an unresolved V gene and leave the rest unexplained. The V and J calls and clone size were taken over from that table, and D and trimming were inferred from the DNA. The sample yields around 370,000 clones; about 87% were counted once. About 6.9% of the sample rests with the top ten.

The data were taken from a study of blood T cell repertoires in COVID-19 (dated by TCRdb to 2020 to 2022). Turning to the overall study: Samples from collaborators originated in the United States, Italy and Spain and spanned both the acute and convalescent phases of COVID-19. The material from the prospective study consisted of cDNA or gDNA derived from T cells, B-cell-depleted T cells, or PBMCs. Subjects who had been exposed to COVID-19, were actively infected with it, or had recovered from it provided the deeply sampled blood TCRbeta repertoires that made up the dataset. The repertoires were made available in a free public database intended to serve as a resource for research on the immune response to SARS-CoV-2. Samples came from the ongoing ImmuneRACE study (first 160 participants) plus 1,254 subjects from 6 global collaborators. The sample metadata nearly always contained a de-identified subject ID, COVID-19 status, age in years and sex. Where HLA class I and class II types were available, the types were taken from metadata supplied by the sample provider, not from assay-based typing.

CDR1 MNHEY and CDR2 SVGAGI are derived from the germline V gene. Including cysteine and phenylalanine, the CDR3 has 15 amino acids. Only the CDR3 DNA stays, 45 bases, in frame from base 1. Relative to germline, V is missing 6 bases and J is missing 7 bases, with 9 bases of the junction outside any gene match. The investigation overall reported the following: The amount of clinical and demographic metadata varied by source and participant and was provided uncurated.

One collaborating source in Seattle enrolled patients while the patients were actively infected and followed the patients over time throughout the course of disease. Whole blood was collected in K2EDTA tubes by collaborating institutions according to the institutions' own protocols. For TCRbeta analysis, collaborator samples were shipped as frozen whole blood, as isolated PBMCs, or as DNA extracted from either sample type. The sample taken for sequencing was peripheral blood. The sequence derives from a woman aged 45-60 years with COVID-19, enrolled during active disease. Recombination connected TRBV6-5 to TRBJ1-4; TRBD1 matches 9 bases in the middle. This receptor has the CDR3 CASSPGQGWAEKLFF. The nucleotide sequence is given as TGTGCCAGCAGCCCGGGACAGGGTTGGGCTGAAAAACTGTTTTTT.